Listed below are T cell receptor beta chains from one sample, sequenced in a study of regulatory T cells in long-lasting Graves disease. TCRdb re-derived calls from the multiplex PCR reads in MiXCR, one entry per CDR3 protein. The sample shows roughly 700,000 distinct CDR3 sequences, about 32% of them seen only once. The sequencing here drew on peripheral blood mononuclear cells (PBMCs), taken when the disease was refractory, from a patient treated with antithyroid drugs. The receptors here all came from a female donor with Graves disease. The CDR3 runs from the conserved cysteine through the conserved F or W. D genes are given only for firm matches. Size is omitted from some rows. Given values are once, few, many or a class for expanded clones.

TGCAGTGCCTCTCGGACAGGGAGAGGGCCTAATCAGCCCCAGCATTTT	CSASRTGRGPNQPQHF	.	TRBD1	TRBV20-1	TRBJ1-5
TGTGCCACCAGCAGAGCGGGACAGCTCACCGGGGAGCTGTTTTTT	CATSRAGQLTGELFF	.	TRBD1	TRBV15	TRBJ2-2
TGTGCCAGCAGCCAAGTCCCTGGGGGCACTGAAGCTTTCTTT	CASSQVPGGTEAFF	many	.	TRBV3-1	TRBJ1-1
TGCGCCAGCAGCCCCATCTCAGCCTCCTCTGGGGCCAACGTCCTGACTTTC	CASSPISASSGANVLTF	.	.	TRBV5-1	TRBJ2-6
TGTGCCAGCGGTACTAGTGGCGGTGAGCAGTTCTTC	CASGTSGGEQFF	.	.	TRBV6-1	TRBJ2-1
TGTGCCTGGAGCGTACCCTGGGGTAGCAATCAGCCCCAGCATTTT	CAWSVPWGSNQPQHF	few	.	TRBV30	TRBJ1-5
TGTGCCAGCAGGTCGGACAGGACAACCTACGAGCAGTACTTC	CASRSDRTTYEQYF	few	TRBD1	TRBV6-1	TRBJ2-7
TGTGCCAGCAGCGCAGTGGACAGGGCCGGGGAGCTGTTTTTT	CASSAVDRAGELFF	.	TRBD1	TRBV9	TRBJ2-2
TGTGCCAGCAGCTCCGGACACCAAGAGACCCAGTACTTC	CASSSGHQETQYF	few	.	TRBV7-6	TRBJ2-5
TGTGCCAGCAGCCAAGTCGATAGCTATGGCTACACCTTC	CASSQVDSYGYTF	.	.	TRBV3-1	TRBJ1-2
TGTGCCGGCGGACCCTCCTACGAGCAGTACTTC	CAGGPSYEQYF	many	.	TRBV6-1	TRBJ2-7
TGTGCCAGCAGCTTTAATAGGGGTCGTGTGCCTGAAGCTTTCTTT	CASSFNRGRVPEAFF	.	.	TRBV7-6	TRBJ1-1
TGTGCCAGCAACGAACTAGCGGGAGGGGGTAATCCGTTCTTC	CASNELAGGGNPFF	few	TRBD2	TRBV11-2	TRBJ2-1
TGCGCCAGCAGCTTGATCCCAGAGGATAACTATGGCTACACCTTC	CASSLIPEDNYGYTF	few	.	TRBV5-1	TRBJ1-2
TGTGCCAGTAGTACGGCCATGCGTTACGAAAAACTGTTTTTT	CASSTAMRYEKLFF	.	.	TRBV19	TRBJ1-4
TGTGCCAGCAACCAGCCGCTGGAGCCCCAGCATTTT	CASNQPLEPQHF	many	.	TRBV2	TRBJ1-5
TGTGCCAGCAGCTTAGAAACTAACAATGAGCAGTTCTTC	CASSLETNNEQFF	.	.	TRBV11-2	TRBJ2-1
TGCAGTGCTCCGGGACAGGGACAAGAGACCCAGTACTTC	CSAPGQGQETQYF	many	TRBD1	TRBV20-1	TRBJ2-5
TGTGCCTGGGGCACGGGAAGCTCCTACGAGCAGTACTTC	CAWGTGSSYEQYF	once	.	TRBV30	TRBJ2-7
TGTGCCAGCAGTTACTCAATGCAGGGCGGAGACGCGGGCGAGCAGTACTTC	CASSYSMQGGDAGEQYF	.	.	TRBV6-9	TRBJ2-7
TGTGCCATCAGGGAGGACAGGGGAAATCAGCCCCAGCATTTT	CAIREDRGNQPQHF	few	TRBD1	TRBV10-3	TRBJ1-5
TGTGCCAGCAGTGTCCTGGGACAGGGGGACACTGAAGCTTTCTTT	CASSVLGQGDTEAFF	.	TRBD1	TRBV6-1	TRBJ1-1
TGTGCCAGCAGCTTAGCGCAGAATAGTTACGAGCAGTACTTC	CASSLAQNSYEQYF	.	.	TRBV7-6	TRBJ2-7
TGTGCCAGCAGTGACGGGACAGTGGCTGGAAACACCATATATTTT	CASSDGTVAGNTIYF	few	TRBD1	TRBV6-1	TRBJ1-3
TGCGCCAGCAGCTTATCAGTAGCGGGAGGCTACGAGCAGTACTTC	CASSLSVAGGYEQYF	.	TRBD2	TRBV5-1	TRBJ2-7
TGCGCCAGCCTTGAAGGGACAGGGGGCTACGAGCAGTACTTC	CASLEGTGGYEQYF	.	TRBD1	TRBV10-2	TRBJ2-7
TGCAGTGCTAGTAGGAGGGGCACTGAAGCTTTCTTT	CSASRRGTEAFF	.	.	TRBV20-1	TRBJ1-1
TGTGCCAGCAGTCAAATGGGGGGAACCCCAGGGGAGACCCAGTACTTC	CASSQMGGTPGETQYF	.	.	TRBV7-3	TRBJ2-5
TGCAGTGCTAGAGGACGAGCGTACGAGCAGTACTTC	CSARGRAYEQYF	.	.	TRBV20-1	TRBJ2-7
TGCGCCAGCAGCTTAGCGGGGGCCTACGGGCAGTACTTC	CASSLAGAYGQYF	.	TRBD2	TRBV5-1	TRBJ2-7
TGTGCCAGCAGCTTAGCGAGGGACACGGGCTATGGCTACACCTTC	CASSLARDTGYGYTF	once	.	TRBV7-9	TRBJ1-2
TGTGCCAGCAGTCCATCTTTGGGAGGCTACACCTTC	CASSPSLGGYTF	few	.	TRBV27	TRBJ1-2
TGTGCCAGCAGTACCCGAACTAGCGGAGGGAACACCGGGGAGCTGTTTTTT	CASSTRTSGGNTGELFF	many	TRBD2	TRBV6-4	TRBJ2-2
TGTGCCAGCAGCGTAGGGGCTTTTACCACCTACGAGCAGTACTTC	CASSVGAFTTYEQYF	few	.	TRBV9	TRBJ2-7
TGTGCCAGTAGTAACCGGGACGGGAGCTCCTACGAGCAGTACTTC	CASSNRDGSSYEQYF	few	.	TRBV19	TRBJ2-7
TGTGCCAGCACCTATGACAGCTACACTGAAGCTTTCTTT	CASTYDSYTEAFF	.	.	TRBV5-5	TRBJ1-1
TGTGCCAGCAGACCTGGTTTTGGCGACAGGGCTTGGGGCTACACCTTC	CASRPGFGDRAWGYTF	.	TRBD1	TRBV6-1	TRBJ1-2
TGTGCCAGCAGTTACGCAAAAGGACAAGGAGGGGGAAAACTGTTTTTT	CASSYAKGQGGGKLFF	.	.	TRBV6-9	TRBJ1-4
TGTGCCAGCAGTTATGGAGTAGCGGGAGCCTACGAGCAGTACTTC	CASSYGVAGAYEQYF	many	TRBD2	TRBV6-2/TRBV6-3	TRBJ2-7
TGTGCCAGCAGCTTAAGAGGGGGGACTAGCAATCAGCCCCAGCATTTT	CASSLRGGTSNQPQHF	.	.	TRBV13	TRBJ1-5
TGTGCCAGCATAGTTTCAGGGGGGACTGAAGCTTTCTTT	CASIVSGGTEAFF	many	TRBD1	TRBV28	TRBJ1-1
TGTGCCAGCAGCTTTGGGGACCGCCAAAGTGAAAAACTGTTTTTT	CASSFGDRQSEKLFF	many	.	TRBV7-9	TRBJ1-4
TGTGCCAGCACTAGACAGGGAGGAGGCACCATATATTTT	CASTRQGGGTIYF	few	TRBD1	TRBV12-3/TRBV12-4	TRBJ1-3
TGTGCCAGCAGTTCGACAGGGAACGAGCTCACCTACGAGCAGTACTTC	CASSSTGNELTYEQYF	.	TRBD1	TRBV28	TRBJ2-7
TGTGCCACCAGAGTCCCAGGGGACAGTAATCAGCCCCAGCATTTT	CATRVPGDSNQPQHF	many	TRBD1	TRBV15	TRBJ1-5
TGTGCCAGCAGTCCAGGGGACTGGTGGGGGGAGACCCAGTACTTC	CASSPGDWWGETQYF	.	.	TRBV27	TRBJ2-5
TGCAGTGCAGTTCGGGGGGCCACCTATAATTCACCCCTCCACTTT	CSAVRGATYNSPLHF	.	.	TRBV20-1	TRBJ1-6
TGCAGTGCTGGGGGGGGATTGAACACTGAAGCTTTCTTT	CSAGGGLNTEAFF	many	.	TRBV20-1	TRBJ1-1
TGTGCCAGCACGGACAGGGGGCTGAATCAGCCCCAGCATTTT	CASTDRGLNQPQHF	.	TRBD1	TRBV12-3/TRBV12-4	TRBJ1-5